This T cell receptor beta chain came from a study of blood T cell repertoires in COVID-19. Original methodology: Reference gene primers were amplified, and this amplification served to estimate nucleated cell counts. Some clones are missing from TCRdb's copy, which holds only in-frame ones; the method was immunoSEQ multiplex PCR. That table furnishes V, J and clone size, whereas the DNA furnished D and trimming. Of around 180,000 clones in the sample, over 75% were seen once. The germline gives CDR1 KGHSH, CDR2 LQKENI. The CDR3 has 15 amino acids. V trimming: 2 bases; J trimming: 7 bases; junction bases outside the gene matches: 8.

This chain connects TRBV18 to TRBJ2-1, with 7 bases aligning to TRBD1. Sequencing was done on a sample of peripheral blood. The sequence came from a man aged 70 or older with active or convalescent COVID-19. CDR3 DNA sequence: TGTGCCAGCTCACCATCCGGGACAGCAGCTAATGAGCAGTTCTTC. Its translation is CASSPSGTAANEQFF.